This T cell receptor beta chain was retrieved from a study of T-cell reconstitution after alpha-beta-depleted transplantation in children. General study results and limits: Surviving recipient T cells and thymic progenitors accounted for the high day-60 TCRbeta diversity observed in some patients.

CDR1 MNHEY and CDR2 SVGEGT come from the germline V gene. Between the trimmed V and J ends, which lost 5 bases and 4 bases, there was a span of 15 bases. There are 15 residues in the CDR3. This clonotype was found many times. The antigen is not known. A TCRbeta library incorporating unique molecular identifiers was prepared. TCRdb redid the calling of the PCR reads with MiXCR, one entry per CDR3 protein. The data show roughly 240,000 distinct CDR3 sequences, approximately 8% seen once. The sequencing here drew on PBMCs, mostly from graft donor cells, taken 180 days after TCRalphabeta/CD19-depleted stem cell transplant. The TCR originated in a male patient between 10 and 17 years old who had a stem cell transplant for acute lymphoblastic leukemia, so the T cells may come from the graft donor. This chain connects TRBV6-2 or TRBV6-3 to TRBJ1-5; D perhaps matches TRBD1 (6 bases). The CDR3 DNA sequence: TGTGCCAGCAGTCCGTACAGGGAGGGAAATCAGCCCCAGCATTTT. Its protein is CASSPYREGNQPQHF.